What follows are 2 T cell receptor beta chains derived from one specimen sequenced in a study of vaccination effects on CD4 cells after COVID-19. Antigens of these TCRs are unknown. The repertoire was sequenced with immunoSEQ multiplex PCR; TCRdb's copy has only in-frame clones and lacks some. The sample has 17,000 or so clones; 74% are singletons. Antigen-specific CD4+ T cells were expanded (with viral peptide pools) by the ViraFEST assay ahead of sequencing. Between days 10 and 11 of culture, CD4+ T cells were separated out. Convalescent patients had PCR-confirmed SARS-CoV-2 infection between March and December 2020. The starting material was CD4+ T cells from PBMCs cultured with SARS-CoV-2 spike peptides, obtained before COVID-19 vaccination. The receptors were gathered from a human donor who had a prior SARS-CoV-2 infection.

The rearrangement joins TRBV28 to TRBJ2-1; D unclear. The CDR3 contains 15 residues. Trimming shortened V by 8 bases and J by 7 bases, and 21 bases separated the two germline ends. Per germline, CDR1 MDHEN and CDR2 SYDVKM. The CDR3 spells CASDSMGRSKNEQFF. The CDR3 DNA sequence: TGTGCCAGCGACTCTATGGGCCGCTCTAAAAATGAGCAGTTCTTC.

This clone was recorded only once. The V gene is TRBV11-3, the J gene TRBJ2-3; maybe TRBD2 (5 bases). The CDR3 extends over 14 amino acids. Per the germline V gene, CDR1 is SGHNT and CDR2 is YENEEA. Trimming left V 2 bases short and J 1 base short, with 7 bases between. The CDR3 DNA follows: TGTGCCAGCAGCTTAATCGGGGGCACAGATACGCAGTATTTT. Its translation is CASSLIGGTDTQYF. Full variable domain (rest looked up from reference TRBV11-3 and TRBJ2-3): EAGVVQSPRYKIIEKKQPVAFWCNPISGHNTLYWYLQNLGQGPELLIRYENEEAVDDSQLPKDRFSAERLKGVDSTLKIQPAELGDSAVYLCASSLIGGTDTQYFGPGTRLTVL.